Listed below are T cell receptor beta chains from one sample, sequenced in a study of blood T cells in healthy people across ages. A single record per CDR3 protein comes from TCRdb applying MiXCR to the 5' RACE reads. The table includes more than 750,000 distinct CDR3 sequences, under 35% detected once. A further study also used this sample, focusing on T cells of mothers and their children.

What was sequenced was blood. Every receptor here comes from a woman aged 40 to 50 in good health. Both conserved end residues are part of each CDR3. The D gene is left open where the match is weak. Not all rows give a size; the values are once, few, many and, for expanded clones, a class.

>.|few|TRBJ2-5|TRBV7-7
CASSFRVGVETQYF
TGTGCTAGCAGCTTCAGGGTAGGAGTAGAGACCCAGTACTTC
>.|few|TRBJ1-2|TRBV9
CASSPQGGTYGYTF
TGTGCCAGCAGCCCCCAAGGAGGGACCTATGGCTACACCTTC
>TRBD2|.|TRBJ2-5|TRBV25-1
CASSEGSGAETQYF
TGTGCCAGCAGTGAAGGTAGCGGGGCAGAGACCCAGTACTTC
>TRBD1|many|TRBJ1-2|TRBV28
CASSSGQDYYGYTF
TGTGCCAGCAGTTCGGGACAGGACTACTATGGCTACACCTTC
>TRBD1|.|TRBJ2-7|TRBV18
CAGSPDRVPPYEQYF
TGTGCCGGCTCACCCGACAGGGTGCCCCCCTACGAGCAGTACTTC
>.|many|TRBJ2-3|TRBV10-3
CAISEWVAEGTDTQYF
TGTGCCATCAGTGAGTGGGTAGCGGAGGGGACAGATACGCAGTATTTT
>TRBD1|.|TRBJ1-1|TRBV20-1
CSAREGQGTGAFF
TGCAGTGCTAGAGAGGGACAGGGGACTGGAGCTTTCTTT
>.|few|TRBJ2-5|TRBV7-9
CASSSPRLVETQYF
TGTGCCAGCAGCTCCCCCCGCTTGGTGGAGACCCAGTACTTC
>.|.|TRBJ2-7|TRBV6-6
CASSSHRDSQQYF
TGTGCCAGCAGTTCCCATCGGGACTCTCAGCAGTACTTC
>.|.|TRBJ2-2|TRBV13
CASSLTPLELFF
TGTGCCAGCAGCTTGACACCGCTGGAGCTGTTTTTT
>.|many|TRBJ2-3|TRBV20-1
CSGVTSTDTQYF
TGCAGTGGGGTAACTAGCACAGATACGCAGTATTTT
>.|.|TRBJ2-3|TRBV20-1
CSARSSAHGTDTQYF
TGCAGTGCTAGATCCTCGGCGCACGGCACAGATACGCAGTATTTT
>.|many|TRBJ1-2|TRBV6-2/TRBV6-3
CASSSMTPTSYGYTF
TGTGCCAGCAGTTCCATGACGCCGACCAGCTATGGCTACACCTTC
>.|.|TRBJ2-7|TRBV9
CASSVEIGSSSYNEQYF
TGTGCCAGCAGCGTAGAAATTGGCAGCTCCTCCTACAATGAGCAGTACTTC
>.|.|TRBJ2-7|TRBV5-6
CASSRGAGTPTGEQYF
TGTGCCAGCAGTCGAGGGGCCGGGACTCCAACGGGCGAGCAGTACTTC
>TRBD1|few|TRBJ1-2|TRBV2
CASWTGRASGYTF
TGTGCCAGTTGGACAGGGCGGGCCAGCGGCTACACCTTC